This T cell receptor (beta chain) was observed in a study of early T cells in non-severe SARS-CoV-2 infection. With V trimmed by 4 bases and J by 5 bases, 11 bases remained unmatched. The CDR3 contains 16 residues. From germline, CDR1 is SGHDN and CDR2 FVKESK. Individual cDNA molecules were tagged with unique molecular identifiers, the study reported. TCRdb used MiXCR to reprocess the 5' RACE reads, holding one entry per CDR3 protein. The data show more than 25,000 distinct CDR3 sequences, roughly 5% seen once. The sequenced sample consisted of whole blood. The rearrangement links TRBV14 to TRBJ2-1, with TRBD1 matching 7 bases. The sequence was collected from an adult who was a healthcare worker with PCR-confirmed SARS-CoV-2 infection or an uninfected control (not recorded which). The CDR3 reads CASSRTVYGTDNEQFF. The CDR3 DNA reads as TGTGCCAGCAGCCGGACGGTGTACGGGACAGACAATGAGCAGTTCTTC.